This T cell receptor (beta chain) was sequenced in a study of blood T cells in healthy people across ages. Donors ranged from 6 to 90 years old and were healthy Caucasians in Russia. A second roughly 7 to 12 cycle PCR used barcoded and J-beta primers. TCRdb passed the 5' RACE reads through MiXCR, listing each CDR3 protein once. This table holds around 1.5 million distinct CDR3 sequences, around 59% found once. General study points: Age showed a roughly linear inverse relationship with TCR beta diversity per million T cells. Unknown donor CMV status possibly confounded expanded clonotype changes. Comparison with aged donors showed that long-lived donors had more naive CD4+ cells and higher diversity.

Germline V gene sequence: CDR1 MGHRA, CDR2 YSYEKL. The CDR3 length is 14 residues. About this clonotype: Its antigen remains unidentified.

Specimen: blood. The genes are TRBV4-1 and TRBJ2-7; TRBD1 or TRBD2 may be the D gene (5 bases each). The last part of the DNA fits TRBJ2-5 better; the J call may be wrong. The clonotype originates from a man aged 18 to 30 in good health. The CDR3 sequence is CASSQAGSGETQYF. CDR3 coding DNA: TGCGCCAGCAGCCAAGCAGGGAGTGGAGAGACCCAGTACTTC.